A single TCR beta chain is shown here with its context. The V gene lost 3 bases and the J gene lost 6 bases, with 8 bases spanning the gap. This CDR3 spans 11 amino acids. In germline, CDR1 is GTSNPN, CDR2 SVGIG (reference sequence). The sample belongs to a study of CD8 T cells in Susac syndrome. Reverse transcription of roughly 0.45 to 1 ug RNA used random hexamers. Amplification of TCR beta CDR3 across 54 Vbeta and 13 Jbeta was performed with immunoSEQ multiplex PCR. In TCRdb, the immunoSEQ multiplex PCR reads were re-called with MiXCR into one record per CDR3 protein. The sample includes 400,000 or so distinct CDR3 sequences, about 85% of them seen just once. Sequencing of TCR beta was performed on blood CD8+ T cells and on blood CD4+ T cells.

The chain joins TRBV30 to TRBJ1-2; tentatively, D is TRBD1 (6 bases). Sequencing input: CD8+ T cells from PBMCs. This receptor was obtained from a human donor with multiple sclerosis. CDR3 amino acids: CAWRRGDGYTF. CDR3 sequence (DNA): TGTGCCTGGAGAAGGGGGGATGGCTACACCTTC.